These 18 T cell receptor beta chains were all obtained from the same sample, sequenced in a study of T cells in women clearing cervical HPV infection. The protocol was immunoSEQ multiplex PCR, while the TCRdb copy is restricted to in-frame clones and leaves out a portion. This repertoire includes over 20,000 clones. Sequenced input: blood buffy coat. The receptor source for this set is a woman between 18 and 70 years old with a cervical HPV16 infection that either progressed to CIN3+ or cleared (not recorded which).

With respect to this clone: The missing CDR3 end, 3 residues past where the read stops, is filled in from the germline J gene. This sequence joins TRBV4-1 and TRBJ2-7, with TRBD1 matching over 8 bases. The germline V gene has CDR1 MGHRA and CDR2 YSYEKL. With V trimmed by 5 bases and J by 3 bases, 9 bases remained unmatched. The CDR3 runs 15 residues. CDR3 DNA (partial): TGCGCCAGCAGCAAAGGGGACAGGACCATCTACGAG. Encoded protein: CASSKGDRTIYE. The CDR3 in full is CASSKGDRTIYEQYF.

About this clone: The read ends 3 residues before the CDR3 terminus; that terminus is restored from the germline J gene. The genes are TRBV7-2 and TRBJ1-1, with D maybe TRBD1 (6 bases). The germline V and J ends were trimmed by 4 bases and 7 bases, with 16 bases remaining between them. The germline gives CDR1 SGHTA, CDR2 FQGNSA. There are 14 residues in the CDR3. The CDR3 loop is CASSSHVDSSEAFF. The part of the CDR3 DNA that was read is TGTGCCAGCAGCTCCCACGTGGACAGCAGTGAA.

A word on this clone: Read coverage stops 3 residues before the CDR3 terminus; the germline J gene supplies the remainder. The gene calls are TRBV14 and TRBJ2-7; a possible D gene is TRBD2 (5 bases). Trimming took 3 bases from V and 3 from J, leaving 6 bases between them. CDR3 length: 12 residues. Germline assignment: CDR1 SGHDN and CDR2 FVKESK. The CDR3: CASSQRVYEQYF. The part of the CDR3 DNA that was read is TGTGCCAGCAGCCAGCGGGTCTACGAG. The complete variable domain, with remaining parts taken from reference TRBV14 and TRBJ2-7, reads EAGVTQFPSHSVIEKGQTVTLRCDPISGHDNLYWYRRVMGKEIKFLLHFVKESKQDESGMPNNRFLAERTGGTYSTLKVQPAELEDSGVYFCASSQRVYEQYFGPGTRLTVT.

CDR3 sequence: CASSLQGEGELFF. The CDR3 DNA, read in part, is TGTGCCAGCAGCTTACAGGGGGAAGGGGAG. This chain uses TRBV7-3 with TRBJ2-2, with 7 bases aligning to TRBD1. The read gets to within 3 residues of the CDR3 end, and the germline J gene fills in the rest. The CDR3 consists of 13 residues. Looked up from germline, CDR1 is SGHTA and CDR2 is FQGTGA. V lost 2 bases, J lost 8 bases, and 2 bases stayed unmatched.

Remarks on this clone: The CDR3 goes on 3 residues after the read ends, and that part is filled in from the germline J gene. This chain connects TRBV19 to TRBJ2-3; TRBD2 matches 14 bases. Trimming took 3 bases from V and 7 from J; bases not matched to a gene: 6. Per germline, CDR1 LNHDA and CDR2 SQIVND (reference sequence). This CDR3 is built from 16 residues. The CDR3 bases that were read are TGTGCCAGTAGTATCCAGACTAGCGGGGGGGCGAATACG. Its protein is CASSIQTSGGANT. The CDR3 as a whole reads CASSIQTSGGANTQYF.

CDR3 sequence reads: CASSLSSGGSYDYTF. Partial CDR3 DNA: TGTGCCAGCAGCTTAAGTAGCGGGGGCTCCTACGAC. The genes are TRBV7-2 and TRBJ1-2; tentative D call: TRBD1 (6 bases). The observed sequence ends 3 residues before the CDR3 terminus, with the missing tail filled in from the germline J gene. Germline V gives CDR1 SGHTA, CDR2 FQGNSA. This CDR3 comprises 15 residues.

Regarding this clone: The CDR3 extends 3 residues past the end of the read, so its final part is completed from the germline J gene. The chain employs TRBV6-2 or TRBV6-3 and TRBJ2-5; 9 bases fit TRBD2. V lost 5 bases and J lost 2; bases outside the gene matches: 9. CDR1 is MNHEY, CDR2 SVGEGT, per germline. This CDR3 has 16 amino acids. The sequenced CDR3 bases are TGTGCCAGCAGTCTGAGACTAGCGGTACTTCAAGAGACC. This codes for CASSLRLAVLQET. The complete CDR3 protein is CASSLRLAVLQETQYF.

With regard to this clone: The read comes to an end 3 residues before the CDR3 does, leaving the germline J gene to fill in the end. The genes are TRBV5-6 and TRBJ2-5; 7 positions agree with TRBD1. The CDR3 consists of 14 residues. The V gene end was trimmed by 3 bases and the J gene end by 2 bases; junction bases not matched to a gene: 4. CDR1 and CDR2 from the germline V gene are SGHDT and YYEEEE. CDR3 loop: CASSWGTDQETQYF. The CDR3 DNA, read in part, is TGTGCCAGCAGCTGGGGGACAGATCAAGAGACC. Together with reference TRBV5-6 and TRBJ2-5, the CDR3 gives the full variable domain: DAGVTQSPTHLIKTRGQQVTLRCSPKSGHDTVSWYQQALGQGPQFIFQYYEEEERQRGNFPDRFSGHQFPNYSSELNVNALLLGDSALYLCASSWGTDQETQYFGPGTRLLVL.

Comments on this clone: From the germline J gene comes the end of the CDR3, since the read stops 3 residues before it. V usage is TRBV5-6 and J usage is TRBJ2-5; TRBD2 matches at 11 bases. The CDR3 is 14 amino acids. The V segment lost 4 bases and the J segment 4 bases; nucleotides outside the gene matches: 3. Per the germline V gene, CDR1 is SGHDT and CDR2 is YYEEEE. The CDR3 DNA, read in part, is TGTGCCAGCAGCCTCACTAGCGGGAGAGAGACC. Protein product: CASSLTSGRET. The entire CDR3 sequence reads CASSLTSGRETQYF.

Worth noting for this clone: The read ends 3 residues early relative to the CDR3; the germline J gene fills the gap. This chain joins TRBV11-2 and TRBJ2-5, with 9 bases aligning to TRBD2. Per the germline V gene, CDR1 is SGHAT and CDR2 is FQNNGV. CDR3 size: 15 residues. The V and J ends lost 1 base and 5 bases, in that order; junction bases with no gene match: 5. The part of the CDR3 DNA that was read is TGTGCCAGCAGCTTAGGGCCTAGCGGGGCGGAGACC. Its translation is CASSLGPSGAET. The full CDR3 is CASSLGPSGAETQYF.

A remark on this clone: The DNA ends 3 residues before the CDR3 does, and the rest of the CDR3 is filled in from the germline J gene. The rearrangement uses TRBV11-2 and TRBJ2-7; D is undetermined. V lost 0 bases and J lost 3, with 9 bases in between. The CDR3 spans 14 residues. Germline CDR1 is SGHAT and CDR2 is FQNNGV. The covered CDR3 bases are TGTGCCAGCAGCTTAGACCCTGTTCTCTACGAG. This gives the protein CASSLDPVLYE. The entire CDR3 sequence reads CASSLDPVLYEQYF.

Comment on this clone: The read gets to within 3 residues of the CDR3 end, and the germline J gene fills in the rest. The chain employs TRBV6-2 or TRBV6-3 and TRBJ2-7; 7 nucleotides align to TRBD1. V was pared by 5 bases and J by 0 bases, with 13 bases of the junction left unmatched. Looked up from germline, CDR1 is MNHEY and CDR2 is SVGEGT. The CDR3 loop spans 17 amino acids. The covered CDR3 bases are TGTGCCAGCAGTAGGGGGAGAGGACAGGACCACTCCTACGAG. Protein product: CASSRGRGQDHSYE. The entire CDR3 protein reads CASSRGRGQDHSYEQYF.

CDR3 bases read: TGTGCCAGCAGTCAGGGACACCTGATGAACACTGAA. Encoded protein: CASSQGHLMNTE. The CDR3 in full is CASSQGHLMNTEAFF. The chain recombines TRBV6-2 or TRBV6-3 with TRBJ1-1; D might be TRBD1 (6 bases). The read ends 3 residues early relative to the CDR3; the germline J gene fills the gap. Germline V CDR1 and CDR2: MNHEY, SVGEGT. The length of the CDR3 is 15 residues. Trimming cost V 5 bases and J 0 bases, with 13 bases left between them.

Concerning this clone: The read ends 3 residues shy of where the CDR3 ends; the end is completed using the germline J gene. The J gene is TRBJ2-7, the V gene TRBV23-1, with TRBD2 matching over 8 bases. TRBV23-1 is classed as an ORF, of uncertain function. The CDR3 runs to 16 residues. The V segment lost 4 bases and the J segment 2 bases; nucleotides outside the gene matches: 10. CDR3 region: CASSLLDGGGTYEQYF. CDR3 bases read: TGCGCCAGCAGTCTTCTTGACGGCGGGGGGACCTACGAG.

As concerns this clone: Coverage ceases 3 residues before the CDR3 finishes, and the germline J gene fills in the end. This sequence joins TRBV5-6 and TRBJ2-5, with TRBD1 matching over 9 bases. Germline trimming cut 4 bases from V and 7 bases from J; bases unmatched to any gene: 8. From germline, CDR1 is SGHDT and CDR2 YYEEEE. The CDR3 has 14 amino acids. This CDR3 is CASSPGQGFRTQYF. Partial CDR3 DNA: TGTGCCAGCAGCCCGGGACAGGGTTTTAGGACC.

Of note for this clone: The observed sequence ends 3 residues before the CDR3 terminus, with the missing tail filled in from the germline J gene. The chain links TRBV18 to TRBJ2-1, with TRBD2 matching over 8 bases. The trim removed 3 bases at V and 5 bases at J, leaving 15 bases unmatched. Looked up from germline, CDR1 is KGHSH and CDR2 is LQKENI. The CDR3 is made up of 18 amino acids. The CDR3 DNA, read in part, is TGTGCCAGCTCACCCACCGGGGGGGGTGACCGACCGCACAATGAG. This sequence encodes CASSPTGGGDRPHNE. The whole CDR3 protein is CASSPTGGGDRPHNEQFF.

Comment on this clone: The CDR3 end falls 3 residues outside the read, so it is completed with the germline J gene. This chain links TRBV18 with TRBJ1-2; D remains unclear. The CDR3 runs 15 residues. Trimming shortened V by 3 bases and J by 4 bases, and 15 bases separated the two germline ends. Germline CDR1 and CDR2: KGHSH and LQKENI. CDR3 residues: CASSPYPVGVYGYTF. CDR3 DNA (partial): TGTGCCAGCTCACCGTATCCTGTCGGGGTCTATGGC.

Comments on this clone: The read comes to an end 3 residues before the CDR3 does, leaving the germline J gene to fill in the end. This rearrangement joins TRBV2 to TRBJ2-1; 7 bases are a match to TRBD2. The CDR3 runs to 13 residues. The junction had 4 bases not matched to a gene; V was cut back by 5 bases and J by 6 bases. CDR1 is SNHLY and CDR2 is FYNNEI in the germline V gene. CDR3 sequence: CASSSGGINEQFF. The covered CDR3 bases are TGTGCCAGCAGTTCGGGGGGAATCAATGAG. Variable domain in full (rest from reference TRBV2 and TRBJ2-1): EPEVTQTPSHQVTQMGQEVILRCVPISNHLYFYWYRQILGQKVEFLVSFYNNEISEKSEIFDDQFSVERPDGSNFTLKIRSTKLEDSAMYFCASSSGGINEQFFGPGTRLTVL.